Below are 27 T cell receptor beta chains sequenced from a single sample in a study of cytomegalovirus exposure and HLA in healthy donors (TCRdb year 2017). The library was obtained by the immunoSEQ multiplex PCR assay. For the multiplex PCR, a mixture combining 60 forward primers for TCR Vbeta segments and 13 reverse primers for TCR Jbeta segments was used. TCRdb stores this immuneACCESS table with in-frame sequences only. Part of the clones is absent; in the studies checked, under half of the shortfall reflects unresolved V genes, and no reason is known for the rest. This sample is represented by under 55,000 clones; around 72% of them were singletons. Clones ranked in the top ten supply 3.4% of the sample. Sequencing was performed on PBMCs. The receptor source for this set is a woman aged 30 to 39 in good health and CMV-seronegative.

The chain uses TRBV6-5 and TRBJ1-1; 10 bases are shared with TRBD1. Germline V gene sequence: CDR1 MNHEY, CDR2 SVGAGI. The CDR3 is made up of 14 amino acids. Trimming removed 2 bases from V and 8 bases from J; junction bases left unmatched: 5. The CDR3 DNA sequence: TGTGCCAGCAGTTACACAAGGACAGGGGGGGAAGCTTTCTTT. Its protein is CASSYTRTGGEAFF.

This sequence joins TRBV18 and TRBJ1-2; D possibly corresponds to TRBD1 (5 bases). Trimming cost V 4 bases and J 3 bases, with 9 bases left between them. The CDR3 runs to 13 residues. Germline V gives CDR1 KGHSH, CDR2 LQKENI. The CDR3: CASSRGADYGYTF. The CDR3 DNA reads as TGTGCCAGCTCACGTGGGGCAGACTATGGCTACACCTTC.

The J gene is TRBJ1-4, the V gene TRBV7-9; 8 positions agree with TRBD1. The CDR3 loop spans 14 amino acids. Germline loops: CDR1 SEHNR, CDR2 FQNEAQ (reference sequence). Losses at the gene ends were 5 bases for V and 8 bases for J; bases not matched to a gene: 7. CDR3 region: CASSQGQGGEKLFF. The CDR3 nucleotides read TGTGCCAGCAGCCAAGGACAGGGCGGGGAAAAACTGTTTTTT.

The V call is TRBV5-1, the J call TRBJ1-1, with D perhaps TRBD1 (5 bases). V was clipped by 0 bases and J by 5 bases, with 17 bases between them. Germline CDR1 SGHRS, CDR2 YFSETQ. The CDR3 is 16 amino acids. CDR3 DNA sequence: TGCGCCAGCAGCTTGGGCGCGGGACCTCGCGGGACTGAAGCTTTCTTT. Residues: CASSLGAGPRGTEAFF.

The chain recombines TRBV4-1 with TRBJ2-7, with TRBD2 identical over 10 bases. CDR1 MGHRA and CDR2 YSYEKL come from the germline V gene. CDR3 length: 18 residues. V lost 0 bases, J lost 0 bases, and 8 bases stayed unmatched. CDR3 protein: CASSQEVSGRADSYEQYF. The DNA of the CDR3 is TGCGCCAGCAGCCAAGAAGTGAGCGGGAGGGCCGACTCCTACGAGCAGTACTTC.

CDR3 region: CASSWWPMNTEAFF. The CDR3 DNA is TGTGCCAGCAGTTGGTGGCCGATGAACACTGAAGCTTTCTTT. The rearrangement joins TRBV5-4 to TRBJ1-1; D gene unclear. CDR1 and CDR2 from the germline V gene are SGHNT and YYREEE (reference sequence). Trimming removed 5 bases at V and 0 bases at J, with 11 bases between. This CDR3 contains 14 residues. The full variable domain, in which reference TRBV5-4 and TRBJ1-1 provide the parts outside the CDR3, is ETGVTQSPTHLIKTRGQQVTLRCSSQSGHNTVSWYQQALGQGPQFIFQYYREEENGRGNFPPRFSGLQFPNYSSELNVNALELDDSALYLCASSWWPMNTEAFFGQGTRLTVV.

The CDR3 nucleotides are TGTGCCAGCGGCGAGACAGGGGGCAACATTCAGTACTTC. Translated: CASGETGGNIQYF. The gene calls are TRBV6-5 and TRBJ2-4, with 10 nucleotides matching TRBD1. The CDR3 is 13 residues long. CDR1 is MNHEY, CDR2 SVGAGI, per germline. V trimming: 8 bases; J trimming: 7 bases; junction bases outside the gene matches: 5.

The V call is TRBV5-1, the J call TRBJ2-7; unclear D gene. The V and J ends lost 0 bases and 1 base respectively, with 11 bases between them. The CDR3 contains 15 residues. The germline CDR1 and CDR2 sequences are SGHRS and YFSETQ. The CDR3 region has the DNA TGCGCCAGCAGCTTGGCAAACAGTGGATCCTACGAGCAGTACTTC. This translates into CASSLANSGSYEQYF.

CDR3 coding DNA: TGTGCCAGCAGGAGATGGGAGCACTACGAGCAGTACTTC. Encoded protein: CASRRWEHYEQYF. The gene calls are TRBV5-4 and TRBJ2-7, with D maybe TRBD2 (5 bases). V lost 5 bases to trimming and J lost 3 bases, with 12 bases between them. The CDR3 is made up of 13 amino acids. CDR1 SGHNT and CDR2 YYREEE come from the germline V gene (reference sequence).

This clone was seen only a few times. J is TRBJ2-3 and V is TRBV5-4, with 12 bases lining up with TRBD1. J lost 2 bases, V lost 4 bases, and 2 bases had no gene match. Germline lookup yields CDR1 SGHNT and CDR2 YYREEE (reference sequence). The CDR3 loop spans 15 amino acids. The CDR3 nucleotides are TGTGCCAGCAGCAGGGACAGGGGGCACACAGATACGCAGTATTTT. Translated, it gives CASSRDRGHTDTQYF.

The rearrangement links TRBV15 to TRBJ1-4, with 7 bases aligning to TRBD1. Trimming took 4 bases from V and 4 from J; bases not matched to a gene: 6. Germline CDR1 LNHNV, CDR2 YYDKDF (reference sequence). This CDR3 has 15 amino acids. The CDR3 region has the DNA TGTGCCACCAGCAACGGACAGGCTGATAATGAAAAACTGTTTTTT. The encoded protein is CATSNGQADNEKLFF. The full variable domain, its missing parts supplied by reference TRBV15 and TRBJ1-4, is DAMVIQNPRYQVTQFGKPVTLSCSQTLNHNVMYWYQQKSSQAPKLLFHYYDKDFNNEADTPDNFQSRRPNTSFCFLDIRSPGLGDTAMYLCATSNGQADNEKLFFGSGTQLSVL.

The chain links TRBV6-5 to TRBJ2-1, with D possibly matching TRBD2 (6 bases). CDR1 MNHEY and CDR2 SVGAGI come from the germline V gene. V was trimmed by 7 bases and J by 7 bases, leaving 17 bases between them. The CDR3 contains 14 residues. The CDR3 reads CASTLGPRGNEQFF. For the CDR3, the DNA is TGTGCCAGCACCCTGGGACCCCGGGGGAATGAGCAGTTCTTC.

This rearrangement joins TRBV6-5 to TRBJ2-7, with TRBD1 matching over 8 bases. Germline trimming cut 2 bases from V and 4 bases from J; bases unmatched to any gene: 7. Looked up from germline, CDR1 is MNHEY and CDR2 is SVGAGI. This CDR3 region has 15 residues. The DNA of the CDR3 is TGTGCCAGCAGTTACGCCGGGACAGGTGATTACGAGCAGTACTTC. Translated: CASSYAGTGDYEQYF.

CDR3 nucleotides: TGCAGCGCTCCCCACGGGGGAGGTGGCTACACCTTC. Amino acid sequence: CSAPHGGGGYTF. The chain links TRBV29-1 to TRBJ1-2; a possible D gene is TRBD1 (5 bases). V was pared by 7 bases and J by 7 bases, with 16 bases between. The germline V gene encodes CDR1 SQVTM and CDR2 ANQGSEA. The CDR3 loop spans 12 amino acids.

This clone appeared a single time. This chain uses TRBV29-1 with TRBJ2-3; tentative D call: TRBD2 (6 bases). The V and J ends lost 6 bases and 2 bases respectively, with 15 bases between them. The germline V gene encodes CDR1 SQVTM and CDR2 ANQGSEA. The CDR3 consists of 14 residues. CDR3 DNA sequence: TGCAGCGTATGGACGGGACTTAACACAGATACGCAGTATTTT. This translates into CSVWTGLNTDTQYF.

DNA for the CDR3: TGCAGTGCTGGCACGAATCAGCCCCAGCATTTT. It codes for CSAGTNQPQHF. The V gene is TRBV20-1, the J gene TRBJ1-5; no clear D gene. The CDR3 spans 11 residues. Germline CDR1 reads DFQATT; CDR2 reads SNEGSKA (reference sequence). The ends were cut back, 5 bases at V and 4 bases at J, with 6 bases in the middle.

This chain connects TRBV7-9 to TRBJ2-5; D is ambiguous. Trimming left V 1 base short and J 7 bases short, with 13 bases between. The CDR3 sequence is 14 residues long. Germline assignment: CDR1 SEHNR and CDR2 FQNEAQ (reference sequence). CDR3 in DNA: TGTGCCAGCAGCTTAGGCGTCCAACCTCGGACCCAGTACTTC. This codes for CASSLGVQPRTQYF.

The chain is built from TRBV27 and TRBJ1-6, with D unresolved. Germline CDR1 reads MNHEY; CDR2 reads SMNVEV (reference sequence). This CDR3 has 14 residues. Trimming shortened V by 5 bases and J by 6 bases, and 11 bases separated the two germline ends. Here the CDR3 DNA reads TGTGCCAGCAGTGGACGGACTACTAATTCACCCCTCCACTTT. Protein sequence: CASSGRTTNSPLHF.

The chain recombines TRBV6-5 with TRBJ2-3, with D perhaps TRBD1 (6 bases). V was trimmed by 1 base and J by 4 bases, leaving 9 bases between them. Germline CDR1 MNHEY, CDR2 SVGAGI. This CDR3 region has 14 residues. This CDR3 reads CASSYWGPADTQYF. DNA of the CDR3: TGTGCCAGCAGTTACTGGGGGCCGGCAGATACGCAGTATTTT.

V is TRBV29-1 and J is TRBJ2-3, with D possibly matching TRBD2 (5 bases). V gave up 4 bases and J gave up 2 bases, with 10 bases separating them. This CDR3 region has 13 residues. Germline V CDR1 and CDR2: SQVTM, ANQGSEA. The CDR3 DNA reads TGCAGCGTTGGCGAGCGGTTCACAGATACGCAGTATTTT. Translation gives CSVGERFTDTQYF.

This chain links TRBV5-1 with TRBJ1-2, with no clear D. Trimming removed 1 base from V and 7 bases from J, with 11 bases in between. Looked up from germline, CDR1 is SGHRS and CDR2 is YFSETQ. This CDR3 is built from 13 residues. The CDR3 spells CASSLSEYGGYTF. The CDR3 DNA sequence: TGCGCCAGCAGCTTGTCTGAGTATGGTGGCTACACCTTC.

The chain carries TRBV15 and TRBJ1-2; D is undetermined. This CDR3 spans 14 amino acids. Germline lookup yields CDR1 LNHNV and CDR2 YYDKDF (reference sequence). V dropped 5 bases and J dropped 8 bases, with 18 bases sitting between them. CDR3 nucleotide sequence: TGTGCCACCAGCGGGAACCCGGGAGAGGAGGGCTACACCTTC. Translated: CATSGNPGEEGYTF. The full variable domain, completed using reference TRBV15 and TRBJ1-2, is DAMVIQNPRYQVTQFGKPVTLSCSQTLNHNVMYWYQQKSSQAPKLLFHYYDKDFNNEADTPDNFQSRRPNTSFCFLDIRSPGLGDTAMYLCATSGNPGEEGYTFGSGTRLTVV.

This clone has only a few counts. The chain combines TRBV30 with TRBJ1-2, with TRBD1 matching 7 bases. Trimming removed 4 bases from V and 6 bases from J; junction bases left unmatched: 2. The CDR3 contains 11 residues. Germline assignment: CDR1 GTSNPN and CDR2 SVGIG (reference sequence). The CDR3 bases are TGTGCCTGGATGACAGGGAATGGCTACACCTTC. Residues: CAWMTGNGYTF.

The chain couples TRBV30 to TRBJ2-1; 7 bases match TRBD2. V lost 3 bases to trimming and J lost 10 bases; unmatched junction nucleotides: 3. Per the germline V gene, CDR1 is GTSNPN and CDR2 is SVGIG (reference sequence). This CDR3 is built from 11 residues. CDR3 DNA: TGTGCCTGGAGCTCGGGACTAGAGCAGTTCTTC. Translated, it gives CAWSSGLEQFF.

V is TRBV4-1 and J is TRBJ2-3; D is undetermined. CDR3 length equals 14 residues. Germline V gene data show CDR1 as MGHRA and CDR2 as YSYEKL. V was shortened by 4 bases and J by 5 bases, with 13 bases between the two germline ends. CDR3 residues: CASSPLGERDTQYF. The CDR3 DNA reads as TGCGCCAGCAGCCCCCTCGGAGAACGAGATACGCAGTATTTT.

This chain uses TRBV7-2 with TRBJ1-5; maybe TRBD1 (6 bases). Trimming removed 5 bases from V and 1 base from J, with 12 bases in between. The germline V gene encodes CDR1 SGHTA and CDR2 FQGNSA. This CDR3 spans 15 amino acids. Here the CDR3 DNA reads TGTGCCAGCAGCCCTTGGACAGAGAGCAATCAGCCCCAGCATTTT. This codes for CASSPWTESNQPQHF.

The J gene is TRBJ2-2, the V gene TRBV10-2, with 11 nucleotides matching TRBD2. V was clipped by 4 bases and J by 5 bases; unmatched bases: 0. CDR3 size: 14 residues. Germline V gene sequence: CDR1 WSHSY, CDR2 SAAADI. The CDR3 reads CASSGTSGTGELFF. The CDR3 DNA sequence: TGCGCCAGCAGTGGGACTAGCGGGACCGGGGAGCTGTTTTTT.